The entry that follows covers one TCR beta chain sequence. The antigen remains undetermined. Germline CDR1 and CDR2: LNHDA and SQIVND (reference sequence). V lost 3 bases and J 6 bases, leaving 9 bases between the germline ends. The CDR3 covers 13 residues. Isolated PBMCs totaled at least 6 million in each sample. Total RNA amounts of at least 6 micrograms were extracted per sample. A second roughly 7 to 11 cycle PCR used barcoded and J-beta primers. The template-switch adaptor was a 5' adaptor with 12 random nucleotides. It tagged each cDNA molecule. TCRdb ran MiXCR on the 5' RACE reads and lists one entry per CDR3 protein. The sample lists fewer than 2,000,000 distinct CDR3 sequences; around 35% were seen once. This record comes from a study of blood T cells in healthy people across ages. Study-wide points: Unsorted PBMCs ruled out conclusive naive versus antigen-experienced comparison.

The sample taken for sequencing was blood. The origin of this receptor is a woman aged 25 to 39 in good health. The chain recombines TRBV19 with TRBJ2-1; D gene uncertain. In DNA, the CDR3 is TGTGCCAGTAGTATCCGGACCCTCAATGAGCAGTTCTTC. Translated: CASSIRTLNEQFF.